Listed here are 26 T cell receptor beta chains from one sample, sequenced in a study of beta chain features in type 1 diabetes (dated by TCRdb to between 2018 and 2020). Library prep was done by the immunoSEQ multiplex PCR assay. The entire isolated RNA was reverse transcribed using the High Capacity cDNA Reverse Transcription Kit, and thus expressed TCRB transcripts were sequenced. TCRdb provides this immuneACCESS table in a form limited to in-frame rearrangements. Some clones are lacking; in checked studies, under half of them reflect an unresolved V gene, and why the rest are absent is not known. This sample has 450,000 or so clones in its table, and 11% of those were observed once. The ten largest clones take up roughly 0.046% of the sample. The specimen was naive CD4+ T cells from blood. The cell subset or site label for this specimen denotes: true naive CD4+ T cells. The receptors were sampled from a woman between 18 and 29 years old in good health.

This clone came up a few times. This chain links TRBV2 with TRBJ2-7, with 7 bases lining up with TRBD1. The CDR3 runs 13 residues. Germline V gene sequence: CDR1 SNHLY, CDR2 FYNNEI. V trimming: 5 bases; J trimming: 2 bases; junction bases outside the gene matches: 3. CDR3 in amino acids: CASSRDRAYEQYF. For the CDR3, the DNA is TGTGCCAGCAGTCGAGACAGGGCCTACGAGCAGTACTTC.

V and J are TRBV7-3 and TRBJ2-5; the D is unclear. Trimming removed 3 bases at V and 0 bases at J, with 2 bases between. The CDR3 extends over 12 amino acids. Germline V gene data show CDR1 as SGHTA and CDR2 as FQGTGA. DNA for the CDR3: TGTGCCAGCAGCTTGAACCAAGAGACCCAGTACTTC. This encodes CASSLNQETQYF.

This chain joins TRBV13 and TRBJ1-1; D is unresolved. The CDR3 length is 15 residues. Germline CDR1 is PRHDT and CDR2 is FYEKMQ (reference sequence). V gave up 3 bases and J gave up 1 base, with 12 bases separating them. CDR3 DNA sequence: TGTGCCAGCAGCTTCCCCGACGTGGGGAACACTGAAGCTTTCTTT. Encoded protein: CASSFPDVGNTEAFF.

This chain links TRBV7-9 with TRBJ1-1; D is uncertain. Germline V gives CDR1 SEHNR, CDR2 FQNEAQ (reference sequence). CDR3 length equals 15 residues. The germline V and J ends were trimmed by 5 bases and 1 base, with 14 bases remaining between them. The CDR3 DNA is TGTGCCAGCAGCCCGAGACGGGGAACGAACACTGAAGCTTTCTTT. It is translated as CASSPRRGTNTEAFF.

The chain recombines TRBV5-4 with TRBJ2-5; D unresolved. In germline, CDR1 is SGHNT, CDR2 YYREEE (reference sequence). V lost 4 bases to trimming and J lost 4 bases, with 11 bases between them. This CDR3 has 13 residues. CDR3 in amino acids: CASSPKGGETQYF. DNA for the CDR3: TGTGCCAGCAGCCCAAAGGGTGGAGAGACCCAGTACTTC.

The chain recombines TRBV6-5 with TRBJ1-2; no firm D call. This CDR3 has 15 residues. Germline V gene lookup returns CDR1 MNHEY and CDR2 SVGAGI. The V end lost 8 bases, the J end lost 4 bases, and 20 bases lay between the germline ends. The CDR3 bases are TGTGCCAGCCGCAAAGCCGATAGGGTGGGCTATGGCTACACCTTC. Its translation is CASRKADRVGYGYTF.

The rearrangement joins TRBV11-3 to TRBJ2-3; D not resolved. This CDR3 spans 12 amino acids. Germline CDR1 and CDR2: SGHNT and YENEEA. V shed 4 bases and J shed 4 bases, with 6 bases lying between them. CDR3 nucleotide sequence: TGTGCCAGCAGCTCGGACGCAGATACGCAGTATTTT. Translated, it gives CASSSDADTQYF.

This clone was observed a handful of times. V is TRBV4-1 and J is TRBJ2-2; no reliable D call. Germline lookup yields CDR1 MGHRA and CDR2 YSYEKL. V was cut by 1 base and J by 5 bases, with 2 bases left in between. This CDR3 region has 12 residues. DNA of the CDR3: TGCGCCAGCAGCCAAGTGACCGGGGAGCTGTTTTTT. This translates into CASSQVTGELFF.

The table lists this clone with a few counts. Additional DNA sequences in this sample encode the identical CDR3. The chain uses TRBV29-1 and TRBJ2-5, with TRBD2 matching 7 bases. CDR1 is SQVTM, CDR2 ANQGSEA, per germline. The trim removed 4 bases at V and 5 bases at J, leaving 4 bases unmatched. The CDR3 has 12 amino acids. The CDR3 is CSVGRGGETQYF. DNA of the CDR3: TGCAGCGTTGGAAGGGGAGGGGAGACCCAGTACTTC.

V usage is TRBV29-1 and J usage is TRBJ2-5, with D perhaps assigned TRBD1 or TRBD2 (5 bases each). Germline V gene lookup returns CDR1 SQVTM and CDR2 ANQGSEA. V was pared by 4 bases and J by 5 bases, with 8 bases between. This CDR3 comprises 11 residues. CDR3 nucleotides: TGCAGCGTTGCCTGGGGGGAGACCCAGTACTTC. Its translation is CSVAWGETQYF.

The table lists this clone with a few counts. The chain has TRBV7-3 and TRBJ1-1, with a possible D match to TRBD1 (6 bases). The V end was cut by 5 bases, the J end by 6 bases, with 13 bases between. Germline V gives CDR1 SGHTA, CDR2 FQGTGA. This CDR3 contains 13 residues. CDR3 in DNA: TGTGCCAGCAGCCCGACAGGTGGGGCTGAAGCTTTCTTT. It codes for CASSPTGGAEAFF.

This clone was observed a handful of times. J is TRBJ2-5 and V is TRBV7-2; 10 nucleotides align to TRBD2. This CDR3 has 16 amino acids. Germline CDR1 SGHTA, CDR2 FQGNSA. J lost 7 bases, V lost 1 base, and 9 bases had no gene match. The DNA for the CDR3 is TGTGCCAGCAGCTTAGGGGCTAGCGGGGGCCGGCGGACCCAGTACTTC. Encoded protein: CASSLGASGGRRTQYF.

This clone has a handful of counts. The rearrangement joins TRBV7-2 to TRBJ1-2; TRBD1 might be the D (6 bases). Looked up from germline, CDR1 is SGHTA and CDR2 is FQGNSA. Between the trimmed V and J ends, which lost 4 bases and 4 bases, there was a span of 13 bases. The CDR3 is made up of 14 amino acids. The CDR3 DNA follows: TGTGCCAGCAGCTCCTTCGGGGGGCCCTATGGCTACACCTTC. Translating it yields CASSSFGGPYGYTF.

The genes are TRBV5-6 and TRBJ2-2; TRBD1 aligns across 8 bases. The V gene end was trimmed by 4 bases and the J gene end by 4 bases; junction bases not matched to a gene: 9. The CDR3 sequence is 16 residues long. Per germline, CDR1 SGHDT and CDR2 YYEEEE. As DNA, the CDR3 is TGTGCCAGCAGCCCCGACAGGGGATCGGGCACCGGGGAGCTGTTTTTT. Amino acids: CASSPDRGSGTGELFF.

V is TRBV6-6 and J is TRBJ2-7; D may match TRBD1 or TRBD2 (5 bases each). Trimming removed 10 bases at V and 3 bases at J, with 16 bases between. The germline gives CDR1 MNHNY, CDR2 SVGAGI (reference sequence). The CDR3 is made up of 13 amino acids. CDR3 in DNA: TGTGCCAAACAGAAACCAGGGAGCTACGAGCAGTACGTC. Translation gives CAKQKPGSYEQYV.

This clone was counted between two and nine times. The chain is built from TRBV7-3 and TRBJ1-2, with 8 bases identical to TRBD1. The length of the CDR3 is 13 residues. Trimming cost V 4 bases and J 6 bases; bases outside gene matches: 4. CDR1 is SGHTA and CDR2 is FQGTGA in the germline V gene. CDR3 coding DNA: TGTGCCAGCAGCTCCGGACAGGGTGATGGCTACACCTTC. Protein sequence: CASSSGQGDGYTF.

This clone has more than one count but fewer than ten. The chain links TRBV30 to TRBJ2-3; TRBD1 agrees at 7 bases. Looked up from germline, CDR1 is GTSNPN and CDR2 is SVGIG (reference sequence). This CDR3 has 13 amino acids. With 1 base clipped from V and 6 bases from J, the junction kept 4 bases outside the gene matches. CDR3 nucleotides: TGTGCCTGGAGTGAAGGGGGCCGCGATACGCAGTATTTT. Protein product: CAWSEGGRDTQYF.

J is TRBJ2-1 and V is TRBV6-5; D uncertain. The CDR3 covers 11 residues. V was trimmed by 8 bases and J by 8 bases, leaving 10 bases between them. Germline V gene sequence: CDR1 MNHEY, CDR2 SVGAGI. The CDR3 DNA sequence: TGTGCCAGCCGACAAGGGTATGAGCAGTTCTTC. This encodes CASRQGYEQFF.

V and J are TRBV2 and TRBJ1-2; D unresolved. This CDR3 region has 13 residues. Trimming cost V 6 bases and J 8 bases, with 16 bases left between them. In germline, CDR1 is SNHLY, CDR2 FYNNEI. DNA for the CDR3: TGTGCCAGCAGCGAACAACTTCAGGTCGGCTACACCTTC. Amino acid sequence: CASSEQLQVGYTF.

This clone was seen a few times. This rearrangement joins TRBV30 to TRBJ2-7; 7 nucleotides line up with TRBD2. CDR3 length equals 13 residues. V lost 4 bases, J lost 7 bases, and 10 bases stayed unmatched. In germline, CDR1 is GTSNPN, CDR2 SVGIG (reference sequence). DNA for the CDR3: TGTGCCTGGAATGGGGGAGGGCCTGAGGAGCAGTACTTC. Its translation is CAWNGGGPEEQYF.

The CDR3 DNA is TGTGCCAGCAGCTTACGTTTTCGCTACGAGCAGTACTTC. The encoded protein is CASSLRFRYEQYF. This rearrangement joins TRBV13 to TRBJ2-7; D is unclear. V lost 2 bases and J 3 bases, leaving 8 bases between the germline ends. CDR3 length: 13 residues. The germline gives CDR1 PRHDT, CDR2 FYEKMQ (reference sequence).

This clone was seen a handful of times. The J gene is TRBJ2-3, the V gene TRBV18, with D perhaps TRBD1 (5 bases). The CDR3 runs 14 residues. The germline V and J ends were trimmed by 3 bases and 4 bases, with 11 bases remaining between them. The germline gives CDR1 KGHSH, CDR2 LQKENI. This CDR3 is CASSPIRAPDTQYF. CDR3 in DNA: TGTGCCAGCTCACCTATCAGGGCCCCAGATACGCAGTATTTT.

The CDR3 loop is CASATGGGKADTQYF. For the CDR3, the DNA is TGTGCCAGCGCCACCGGCGGGGGCAAGGCAGATACGCAGTATTTT. The rearrangement links TRBV7-8 to TRBJ2-3; tentatively, D is TRBD2 (7 bases). Germline V gives CDR1 SGHVS, CDR2 FQNEAQ. V lost 8 bases, J lost 4 bases, and 19 bases lay in between. The CDR3 consists of 15 residues.

This chain links TRBV7-2 with TRBJ2-6; TRBD1 might be the D (6 bases). Trimming pared 5 bases from V and 2 bases from J, leaving 10 bases between. The germline V gene has CDR1 SGHTA and CDR2 FQGNSA. The length of the CDR3 is 15 residues. Here the CDR3 DNA reads TGTGCCAGCAGCCAACAGGGCCCTGGGGCCAACGTCCTGACTTTC. Protein: CASSQQGPGANVLTF.

In its sample, this clone was seen a few times. CDR3 DNA sequence: TGTGCCAGCAGCCTTCTCCGGGACGTCACTAACTATGGCTACACCTTC. As protein: CASSLLRDVTNYGYTF. J is TRBJ1-2 and V is TRBV7-9; TRBD1 might be the D (5 bases). V lost 5 bases and J 0 bases, leaving 16 bases between the germline ends. CDR3 length equals 16 residues. Germline loops: CDR1 SEHNR, CDR2 FQNEAQ (reference sequence).

The chain recombines TRBV7-3 with TRBJ2-5, with D unclear. CDR1 is SGHTA and CDR2 is FQGTGA in the germline V gene. CDR3 length: 9 residues. Trimming took 8 bases from V and 4 from J, leaving 2 bases between them. CDR3 sequence: CASGETQYF. The DNA for the CDR3 is TGTGCCAGCGGAGAGACCCAGTACTTC.